This TCR beta chain was identified during a study of cytomegalovirus exposure and HLA in healthy donors. The CDR3 is 15 amino acids. CDR1 and CDR2 (germline): MNHEY, SVGAGI. V shed 6 bases and J shed 0 bases, with 14 bases lying between them. With 60 Vbeta and 13 Jbeta primers, the PCR was carried out. Sequencing used immunoSEQ multiplex PCR; TCRdb keeps in-frame clones, though not all of them. Here the sample spans about 140,000 clones, roughly 80% being singletons. Sequenced sample: PBMCs. The source is a man between 18 and 29 years old in good health and CMV-seronegative. The J gene is TRBJ1-2, the V gene TRBV6-5, with D possibly matching TRBD1 (6 bases). In DNA, the CDR3 is TGTGCCAGCAGCAAATACAGGGCTCCTAACTATGGCTACACCTTC. Translated, it gives CASSKYRAPNYGYTF.